Sequencing of this T cell receptor beta chain was carried out in a study of blood T cells in healthy people across ages. A second roughly 7 to 12 cycle PCR used barcoded and J-beta primers. TCRdb processed the 5' RACE reads anew with MiXCR; each CDR3 protein has one entry. The table shows about 690,000 distinct CDR3 sequences, with 40% to 45% occurring only once. J lost 4 bases, V lost 5 bases, and 9 bases had no gene match. Germline-derived CDR1 and CDR2 are DFQATT and SNEGSKA (reference sequence). The CDR3 contains 14 residues. The people who gave samples were healthy Caucasians from Russia, aged roughly 6 to 100.

The material sequenced was blood. The sequence derives from a man older than 75 in good health. This chain uses TRBV20-1 with TRBJ1-2; 8 bases match TRBD1. The CDR3 DNA reads as TGCAGTGCTGGGGAGACAGGGGTTGGCTATGGCTACACCTTC. Translated: CSAGETGVGYGYTF.